The 5 T cell receptor beta chains listed next were all sequenced from one sample in a study of cytomegalovirus exposure and HLA in healthy donors. The PCR had 60 Vbeta and 13 Jbeta primers. The protocol was immunoSEQ multiplex PCR, while the TCRdb copy is restricted to in-frame clones and leaves out a portion. The sample has fewer than 200,000 clones; over 60% are singletons. The sample comprised PBMCs. The receptors stem from a girl aged 10-17 years in good health and CMV-seronegative.

The gene calls are TRBV5-4 and TRBJ2-5, with 8 bases matching TRBD2. Germline CDR1 SGHNT, CDR2 YYREEE (reference sequence). The CDR3 loop spans 16 amino acids. V shed 4 bases and J 3 bases; nucleotides not matched to a gene: 11. The CDR3 DNA reads as TGTGCCAGCAGCCCCGGTGGGGCGGGGGGAAAAGAGACCCAGTACTTC. Translating it yields CASSPGGAGGKETQYF.

This clone was found once. This chain uses TRBV6-1 with TRBJ2-1; 11 bases match TRBD2. CDR1 is MNHNS and CDR2 is SASEGT in the germline V gene. The CDR3 loop spans 17 amino acids. After removal of 3 bases from V and 7 bases from J, the junction contained 11 bases not matched to a gene. This chain's CDR3 is CASSDLLAGGGGNEQFF. The CDR3 DNA reads TGTGCCAGCAGTGACCTTCTAGCGGGGGGAGGAGGGAATGAGCAGTTCTTC.

The sample holds a few counts of this clone. The gene calls are TRBV11-2 and TRBJ2-2, with 9 nucleotides matching TRBD1. V trimming: 4 bases; J trimming: 4 bases; junction bases outside the gene matches: 4. CDR3 length: 15 residues. CDR1 is SGHAT and CDR2 is FQNNGV in the germline V gene. The CDR3 here is CASSSLTGGTGELFF. CDR3 DNA sequence: TGTGCCAGCAGCTCCCTGACAGGGGGCACCGGGGAGCTGTTTTTT.

The chain is built from TRBV4-1 and TRBJ1-4, with 7 bases aligning to TRBD1. The germline V gene has CDR1 MGHRA and CDR2 YSYEKL. After removal of 3 bases from V and 8 bases from J, the junction contained 18 bases not matched to a gene. This CDR3 has 18 residues. CDR3 in DNA: TGCGCCAGCAGCCAGAAATACGTACAGGGGCCCTTAGAGGAAAAACTGTTTTTT. It yields the protein CASSQKYVQGPLEEKLFF.

The rearrangement joins TRBV6-1 to TRBJ1-4; 7 nucleotides match TRBD1. Germline V CDR1 and CDR2: MNHNS, SASEGT. The V segment lost 1 base and the J segment 3 bases; nucleotides outside the gene matches: 2. This CDR3 is built from 15 residues. The DNA for the CDR3 is TGTGCCAGCAGTGAAGGGGGGACAGCTAATGAAAAACTGTTTTTT. It codes for CASSEGGTANEKLFF.